Following are 30 T cell receptor beta chains from one sample sequenced in a study of CD8 T cells in Susac syndrome. When the RNA was reverse transcribed, random hexamers were used with an input of 0.5 to 1 ug. Via MiXCR, TCRdb re-called the immunoSEQ multiplex PCR reads, giving one row per CDR3 protein. The sample contains about 150,000 distinct CDR3 sequences, around 95% of which appear only once. Material: CD8+ T cells from PBMCs. The receptors here all came from a human donor with multiple sclerosis.

This rearrangement joins TRBV15 to TRBJ1-4; D possibly corresponds to TRBD1 (6 bases). This CDR3 contains 15 residues. V dropped 4 bases and J dropped 7 bases, with 16 bases sitting between them. Germline V gene data show CDR1 as LNHNV and CDR2 as YYDKDF (reference sequence). The CDR3: CATSTPRGRGEKLFF. The CDR3 DNA reads as TGTGCCACCAGCACGCCCCGGGGGCGAGGTGAAAAACTGTTTTTT.

The V gene is TRBV7-8, the J gene TRBJ2-3, with D possibly matching TRBD1 (6 bases). The V and J ends lost 3 bases and 6 bases respectively, with 16 bases between them. From germline, CDR1 is SGHVS and CDR2 FQNEAQ. The length of the CDR3 is 15 residues. The CDR3: CASSFRDTRSDTQYF. DNA for the CDR3: TGTGCCAGCAGCTTCCGGGACACCCGTTCGGATACGCAGTATTTT.

V is TRBV3-1 and J is TRBJ2-3; D may be TRBD1 or TRBD2 (5 bases each). Between the trimmed V and J ends, which lost 1 base and 2 bases, there was a span of 7 bases. This CDR3 comprises 14 residues. Germline loops: CDR1 LGHDT, CDR2 YNNKEL (reference sequence). CDR3 DNA: TGTGCCAGCAGCCAAGGAGGGGTCACAGATACGCAGTATTTT. Translation: CASSQGGVTDTQYF.

CDR3 nucleotide sequence: TGCAGCGTTGAAGATTGGCAGAATGAGCAGTTCTTC. Its translation: CSVEDWQNEQFF. The V gene is TRBV29-1, the J gene TRBJ2-1; D is unresolved. V was clipped by 0 bases and J by 7 bases, with 7 bases between them. Germline V gives CDR1 SQVTM, CDR2 ANQGSEA. CDR3 length: 12 residues.

The chain carries TRBV19 and TRBJ2-5; 7 nucleotides align to TRBD1. V was pared by 5 bases and J by 1 base, with 7 bases of the junction left unmatched. CDR1 and CDR2 (germline): LNHDA, SQIVND (reference sequence). The CDR3 contains 15 residues. The CDR3 here is CASSHGQELQETQYF. The CDR3, as DNA: TGTGCCAGTAGTCATGGACAGGAGCTCCAAGAGACCCAGTACTTC.

The rearrangement uses TRBV10-3 and TRBJ2-1, with TRBD2 as a possible D gene (5 bases). The CDR3 has 12 amino acids. Germline assignment: CDR1 ENHRY and CDR2 SYGVKD. Trimming shortened V by 2 bases and J by 10 bases, and 9 bases separated the two germline ends. The chain's CDR3 is CAISETGREQFF. The CDR3 region has the DNA TGTGCCATCAGTGAGACGGGGAGAGAGCAGTTCTTC.

This sequence joins TRBV20-1 and TRBJ1-1, with unresolved D. The CDR3 totals 12 residues. V lost 2 bases and J 5 bases, leaving 9 bases between the germline ends. Germline CDR1 and CDR2: DFQATT and SNEGSKA (reference sequence). The CDR3 reads CSARREGTEAFF. The CDR3 DNA reads TGCAGTGCTAGAAGGGAGGGTACTGAAGCTTTCTTT.

The rearrangement links TRBV20-1 to TRBJ2-1, with 8 bases identical to TRBD2. This CDR3 region has 13 residues. Germline loops: CDR1 DFQATT, CDR2 SNEGSKA (reference sequence). The J segment lost 8 bases and the V segment lost 6 bases, leaving 9 bases of the junction unmatched. CDR3 amino acids: CSATPGGAYEQFF. CDR3 sequence (DNA): TGCAGTGCCACCCCCGGGGGGGCCTATGAGCAGTTCTTC.

V gene TRBV12-3 or TRBV12-4 combines with J gene TRBJ2-1, with D possibly TRBD2 on 5 matching bases. The V end was cut by 2 bases, the J end by 9 bases, with 8 bases between. The CDR3 extends over 12 amino acids. As DNA, the CDR3 is TGTGCCAGCAGTTTACCGGGGAGTGAGCAGTTCTTC. Encoded protein: CASSLPGSEQFF.

V gene TRBV27 combines with J gene TRBJ2-1, with 11 bases matching TRBD2. There are 15 residues in the CDR3. In germline, CDR1 is MNHEY, CDR2 SMNVEV (reference sequence). V shed 7 bases, J shed 6 bases, and the junction held 8 bases outside the gene matches. In nucleotides, the CDR3 is TGTGCCAGCAAACCCCTAGCGGGGGGACTCAATGAGCAGTTCTTC. Its protein is CASKPLAGGLNEQFF.

In this sample, this clonotype turned up once. The V gene is TRBV5-6, the J gene TRBJ2-3; 7 bases fit TRBD1. The V segment lost 3 bases and the J segment 2 bases; nucleotides outside the gene matches: 3. The germline CDR1 and CDR2 sequences are SGHDT and YYEEEE. The CDR3 runs to 14 residues. CDR3 loop: CASSWTGNTDTQYF. The CDR3 DNA follows: TGTGCCAGCAGCTGGACAGGAAACACAGATACGCAGTATTTT.

This clonotype was seen once. The V and J genes are TRBV9 and TRBJ2-3; no reliable D call. Germline V gene data show CDR1 as SGDLS and CDR2 as YYNGEE. Trimming stripped 8 bases from V and 2 bases from J, with 12 bases between. CDR3 length: 13 amino acids. This chain's CDR3 is CASSGDYTDTQYF. Here the CDR3 DNA reads TGTGCCAGTTCGGGCGATTACACAGATACGCAGTATTTT.

The rearrangement joins TRBV30 to TRBJ1-5; D is possibly TRBD1 (5 bases). The CDR3 length is 14 residues. Germline V gives CDR1 GTSNPN, CDR2 SVGIG (reference sequence). Between the trimmed V and J ends, which lost 1 base and 2 bases, there was a span of 9 bases. DNA of the CDR3: TGTGCCTGGAGTGAAGGACATGGCAATCAGCCCCAGCATTTT. Its protein product is CAWSEGHGNQPQHF.

The CDR3 region has the DNA TGTGCCAGCAGCTTACTTCGGGGCACCGGGGAGCTGTTTTTT. It codes for CASSLLRGTGELFF. The chain employs TRBV11-1 and TRBJ2-2; the D gene is possibly TRBD2 (5 bases). This CDR3 comprises 14 residues. Trimming removed 2 bases from V and 4 bases from J, with 8 bases in between. The germline V gene encodes CDR1 SGHAT and CDR2 FQDESV (reference sequence). Full variable domain (remainder filled in from reference TRBV11-1 and TRBJ2-2): EAEVAQSPRYKITEKSQAVAFWCDPISGHATLYWYRQILGQGPELLVQFQDESVVDDSQLPKDRFSAERLKGVDSTLKIQPAELGDSAMYLCASSLLRGTGELFFGEGSRLTVL.

This chain links TRBV7-9 with TRBJ2-1; a possible D gene is TRBD1 (5 bases). The CDR3 has 16 amino acids. Trimming left V 5 bases short and J 7 bases short, with 21 bases between. Germline values: CDR1 SEHNR, CDR2 FQNEAQ (reference sequence). The CDR3 region has the DNA TGTGCCAGCAGCCTTACTTACGGACACCTTAGTAATGAGCAGTTCTTC. It translates to CASSLTYGHLSNEQFF. The whole variable domain, remainder taken from reference TRBV7-9 and TRBJ2-1, is DTGVSQNPRHKITKRGQNVTFRCDPISEHNRLYWYRQTLGQGPEFLTYFQNEAQLEKSRLLSDRFSAERPKGSFSTLEIQRTEQGDSAMYLCASSLTYGHLSNEQFFGPGTRLTVL.

The gene calls are TRBV7-3 and TRBJ2-1, with 11 bases matching TRBD2. CDR3 length equals 14 residues. Germline-derived CDR1 and CDR2 are SGHTA and FQGTGA. The J segment lost 11 bases and the V segment lost 4 bases, leaving 7 bases of the junction unmatched. The CDR3 protein is CASSSGTSGTKQFF. CDR3 coding DNA: TGTGCCAGCAGCTCCGGGACTAGCGGCACCAAGCAGTTCTTC.

V usage is TRBV30 and J usage is TRBJ2-2; D assignment may be TRBD1 or TRBD2 (6 bases each). With 0 bases removed from V and 6 bases from J, the gap between germline ends came to 20 bases. Germline loops: CDR1 GTSNPN, CDR2 SVGIG (reference sequence). There are 17 residues in the CDR3. The CDR3 loop is CAWSVTGGELLAGELFF. The CDR3 coding sequence is TGTGCCTGGAGTGTAACCGGGGGCGAACTATTAGCCGGGGAGCTGTTTTTT. Full variable domain (rest looked up from reference TRBV30 and TRBJ2-2): SQTIHQWPATLVQPVGSPLSLECTVEGTSNPNLYWYRQAAGRGLQLLFYSVGIGQISSEVPQNLSASRPQDRQFILSSKKLLLSDSGFYLCAWSVTGGELLAGELFFGEGSRLTVL.

The rearrangement uses TRBV29-1 and TRBJ1-5; D is ambiguous. Trimming took off 4 bases at V and 5 bases at J, with 9 bases between the two ends. CDR1 and CDR2 from the germline V gene are SQVTM and ANQGSEA. The CDR3 consists of 12 residues. CDR3: CSVVIGDQPQHF. The CDR3 DNA follows: TGCAGCGTTGTAATCGGGGATCAGCCCCAGCATTTT.

The chain has TRBV29-1 and TRBJ2-6; perhaps TRBD2 as D (5 bases). The germline V gene encodes CDR1 SQVTM and CDR2 ANQGSEA. Trimming removed 4 bases at V and 0 bases at J, with 7 bases between. This CDR3 has 14 amino acids. CDR3 in amino acids: CSVGGSSGANVLTF. In nucleotides, the CDR3 is TGCAGCGTTGGTGGGAGCTCTGGGGCCAACGTCCTGACTTTC.

The genes are TRBV27 and TRBJ2-7, with D perhaps matching TRBD2 (5 bases). The CDR3 consists of 13 residues. With 2 bases removed from V and 3 bases from J, the gap between germline ends came to 8 bases. The V gene's germline CDR1 is MNHEY and CDR2 SMNVEV (reference sequence). The CDR3 DNA follows: TGTGCCAGCAGTTTAGTCGAGGGCTACGAGCAGTACTTC. As protein: CASSLVEGYEQYF.

J is TRBJ1-2 and V is TRBV7-9; possibly TRBD1 for D (5 bases). The V end lost 8 bases, the J end lost 6 bases, and 7 bases lay between the germline ends. The CDR3 has 10 residues. Germline CDR1 SEHNR, CDR2 FQNEAQ (reference sequence). The CDR3 sequence: CASEGNGYTF. CDR3 in DNA: TGTGCCAGCGAGGGGAATGGCTACACCTTC.

This clonotype was recorded once. V usage is TRBV9 and J usage is TRBJ2-7, with D hard to call. Germline V gives CDR1 SGDLS, CDR2 YYNGEE. V was pared by 4 bases and J by 6 bases, with 17 bases between. CDR3 length: 14 residues. The CDR3 loop reads CASSPHKIQTEQYF. As DNA, the CDR3 is TGTGCCAGCAGCCCACACAAGATTCAAACCGAGCAGTACTTC.

This clonotype was found once. V is TRBV9 and J is TRBJ1-1; TRBD1 aligns across 8 bases. V dropped 2 bases and J dropped 8; count of bases not matched to a gene: 11. Germline CDR1 SGDLS, CDR2 YYNGEE. This CDR3 region has 15 residues. The CDR3 reads CASSVRWTGFDEAFF. Written as DNA, the CDR3 is TGTGCCAGCAGCGTGAGGTGGACAGGGTTCGACGAAGCTTTCTTT. The full variable domain, its missing parts supplied by reference TRBV9 and TRBJ1-1, is DSGVTQTPKHLITATGQRVTLRCSPRSGDLSVYWYQQSLDQGLQFLIQYYNGEERAKGNILERFSAQQFPDLHSELNLSSLELGDSALYFCASSVRWTGFDEAFFGQGTRLTVV.

The chain is built from TRBV10-2 and TRBJ2-3; no firm D call. Germline CDR1 and CDR2: WSHSY and SAAADI. This CDR3 contains 14 residues. The germline V and J ends were trimmed by 2 bases and 1 base, with 7 bases remaining between them. The CDR3: CASSEVSRTDTQYF. The CDR3 DNA reads TGCGCCAGCAGTGAGGTGTCTCGCACAGATACGCAGTATTTT.

The rearrangement joins TRBV9 to TRBJ1-6; 7 positions agree with TRBD1. V gave up 3 bases and J gave up 0 bases; unmatched junction bases: 15. This CDR3 comprises 20 residues. Looked up from germline, CDR1 is SGDLS and CDR2 is YYNGEE. The CDR3 protein is CASSERDRALQGSYNSPLHF. The CDR3 nucleotides are TGTGCCAGCAGCGAGAGAGACAGGGCTCTTCAGGGCTCCTATAATTCACCCCTCCACTTT.

This chain connects TRBV29-1 to TRBJ1-1; no reliable D call. CDR1 and CDR2 from the germline V gene are SQVTM and ANQGSEA. The CDR3 sequence is 12 residues long. Trimming left V 7 bases short and J 5 bases short, with 14 bases between. Written as DNA, the CDR3 is TGCAGCGCACTGCGCCAAGGGACTGAAGCTTTCTTT. It translates to CSALRQGTEAFF.

The gene calls are TRBV30 and TRBJ1-1; D is undetermined. The CDR3 extends over 10 amino acids. CDR1 is GTSNPN, CDR2 SVGIG, per germline (reference sequence). For the CDR3, the DNA is TGTGCTCTCGGGGACACTGAAGCTTTCTTT. Its translation: CALGDTEAFF.

The chain combines TRBV3-1 with TRBJ1-1; no firm D call. CDR1 is LGHDT and CDR2 is YNNKEL in the germline V gene (reference sequence). The germline V and J ends were trimmed by 1 base and 1 base, with 7 bases remaining between them. This CDR3 spans 14 amino acids. The CDR3 reads CASSQGRGNTEAFF. The CDR3 DNA reads as TGTGCCAGCAGCCAAGGACGGGGGAACACTGAAGCTTTCTTT. Variable domain in full (rest from reference TRBV3-1 and TRBJ1-1): DTAVSQTPKYLVTQMGNDKSIKCEQNLGHDTMYWYKQDSKKFLKIMFSYNNKELIINETVPNRFSPKSPDKAHLNLHINSLELGDSAVYFCASSQGRGNTEAFFGQGTRLTVV.

The CDR3 spells CAISDIGYDTEAFF. The CDR3 bases are TGTGCCATCAGTGATATAGGGTACGACACTGAAGCTTTCTTT. V and J are TRBV10-3 and TRBJ1-1; no reliable D call. V was trimmed by 3 bases and J by 3 bases, leaving 11 bases between them. CDR3 length: 14 residues. The V gene's germline CDR1 is ENHRY and CDR2 SYGVKD.

The rearrangement uses TRBV6-5 and TRBJ2-3; TRBD1 is a possible D gene (6 bases). This CDR3 has 20 amino acids. The germline V and J ends were trimmed by 0 bases and 1 base, with 23 bases remaining between them. Germline V lookup: CDR1 MNHEY, CDR2 SVGAGI. CDR3 nucleotide sequence: TGTGCCAGCAGTTACTCGGGGACAAGAGGGACATATTTCGGCACAGATACGCAGTATTTT. This gives the protein CASSYSGTRGTYFGTDTQYF.